This T cell receptor beta chain was retrieved from a study of blood T cells in healthy people across ages. The study's findings and limits: Naive T cell percentage strongly correlated with TCR beta diversity.

Combining a sample-barcoded 5' primer with a J-beta primer mix, a second PCR ran for roughly 7 to 12 cycles. Each sample yielded at least 2.5 million CDR3-containing paired-end reads. TCRdb itself ran the 5' RACE reads through MiXCR, one entry per CDR3 protein. The sample has about 970,000 distinct CDR3 sequences; roughly 47% are singletons. Germline CDR1 reads MDHEN; CDR2 reads SYDVKM. The V end lost 5 bases, the J end lost 4 bases, and 9 bases lay between the germline ends. The CDR3 contains 12 residues. The table lists this clonotype with many counts. What it recognizes is unknown. The chain employs TRBV28 and TRBJ2-7; D gene uncertain. The sequence was obtained from a woman aged 60-75 years in good health. The material sequenced was blood. CDR3 in DNA: TGTGCCAGCAGTCCACTTGTGTACGAGCAGTACTTC. This translates into CASSPLVYEQYF.